What follows describes a single TCR beta chain. The target antigen is unknown. The source of the sample is a study of shared clonotypes between healthy human individuals. Broader study findings: It was the few donors that limited the genetic and exposure-history diversity represented.

Generated by immunoSEQ multiplex PCR, the TCRdb table keeps only in-frame clones and is missing some. In the table there are 450,000 to 500,000 clones, roughly 80% of which are singletons. CDR1 and CDR2 from the germline V gene are MDHEN and SYDVKM. This CDR3 has 13 amino acids. V dropped 4 bases and J dropped 1 base, with 7 bases sitting between them. The sequence came from a woman between 40 and 55 years old in good health. Some clones in this sample may be carry-over from other donors' samples. Source material: PBMCs. The chain carries TRBV28 and TRBJ1-2, with D unclear. This CDR3 is CASSWNSNYGYTF. CDR3 DNA: TGTGCCAGCAGTTGGAACAGTAACTATGGCTACACCTTC.